This T cell receptor (beta chain) originates from a study of blood T cell repertoires in COVID-19. Study information: The origin of the acute and convalescent COVID-19 samples was the United States, Italy and Spain. T cells, B-cell-depleted T cells, or PBMCs supplied cDNA or gDNA.

The data were produced by immunoSEQ multiplex PCR, yet TCRdb's version contains in-frame clones alone and is incomplete. The sample holds about 210,000 clones; over 60% are singletons and the top ten take about 7%. The junction had 8 bases not matched to a gene; V was cut back by 6 bases and J by 3 bases. Germline V gene lookup returns CDR1 LNHDA and CDR2 SQIVND (reference sequence). The CDR3 is made up of 14 amino acids. Sequencing used peripheral blood. The chain is built from TRBV19 and TRBJ2-7, with 7 bases identical to TRBD1. The receptor was derived from a woman aged 70 to 79 with acute or convalescent COVID-19. The DNA of the CDR3 is TGTGCCAGTAGACCGGGACAGAGTCGCTACGAGCAGTACTTC. Translating it yields CASRPGQSRYEQYF.